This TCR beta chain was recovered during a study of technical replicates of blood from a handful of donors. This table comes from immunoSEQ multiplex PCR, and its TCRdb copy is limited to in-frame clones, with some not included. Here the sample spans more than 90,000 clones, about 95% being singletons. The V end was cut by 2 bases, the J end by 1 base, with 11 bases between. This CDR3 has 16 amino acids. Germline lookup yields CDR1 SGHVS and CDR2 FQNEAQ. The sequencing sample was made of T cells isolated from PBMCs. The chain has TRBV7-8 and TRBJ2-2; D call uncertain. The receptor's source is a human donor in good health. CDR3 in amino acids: CASSLSGAVNTGELFF. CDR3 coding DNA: TGTGCCAGCAGCTTATCTGGAGCAGTGAACACCGGGGAGCTGTTTTTT.